These 8 T cell receptor beta chains were sequenced from one sample in a study of shared clonotypes between healthy human individuals. Sequencing used immunoSEQ multiplex PCR; TCRdb keeps in-frame clones, though not all of them. The sample carries 2 million or so clones, less than 95% recorded once. CD45RO-negative, CCR7-positively selected cells formed the naive CD8 fraction, excluding terminally differentiated effector memory CD45RA+ cells. Material: naive CD8+ T cells sorted from blood. These receptor sequences come from a man younger than 35 in good health.

The chain is built from TRBV10-2 and TRBJ2-7; D may match TRBD1 or TRBD2 (5 bases each). CDR1 and CDR2 from the germline V gene are WSHSY and SAAADI. Trimming left V 4 bases short and J 7 bases short, with 17 bases between. This CDR3 is built from 14 residues. CDR3 bases: TGCGCCAGCAGTGGCTGGGACGCGTCGGGGGAGCAGTACTTC. It codes for CASSGWDASGEQYF.

This clone appeared a few times. The same CDR3 can be traced to other DNA sequences in this sample. J is TRBJ1-6 and V is TRBV9; possible D gene TRBD1, 5 bases. This CDR3 has 15 amino acids. V was clipped by 2 bases and J by 0 bases, with 6 bases between them. Germline CDR1 reads SGDLS; CDR2 reads YYNGEE. DNA for the CDR3: TGTGCCAGCAGCGTCGACAGCTCCTATAATTCACCCCTCCACTTT. Amino acids: CASSVDSSYNSPLHF.

A word on this clone: The sample carries other DNA sequences with the same CDR3. This chain uses TRBV27 with TRBJ2-7, with 7 bases aligning to TRBD1. The V and J ends lost 2 bases and 0 bases, in that order; junction bases with no gene match: 7. The germline gives CDR1 MNHEY, CDR2 SMNVEV (reference sequence). The CDR3 loop spans 16 amino acids. The CDR3 protein is CASSLSPGTASYEQYF. DNA of the CDR3: TGTGCCAGCAGTTTAAGTCCAGGGACAGCCTCCTACGAGCAGTACTTC.

The chain uses TRBV28 and TRBJ2-7, with a tentative D call TRBD1 (6 bases). The CDR3 is made up of 15 amino acids. Trimming took 4 bases from V and 0 from J, leaving 13 bases between them. Germline V gene sequence: CDR1 MDHEN, CDR2 SYDVKM. CDR3 bases: TGTGCCAGCAGTTCGGACAGATTAAGCTCCTACGAGCAGTACTTC. The encoded protein is CASSSDRLSSYEQYF.

This clone appeared once. The chain has TRBV5-1 and TRBJ2-2, with unresolved D. The CDR3 runs to 14 residues. Germline lookup yields CDR1 SGHRS and CDR2 YFSETQ. Trimming took 7 bases from V and 0 from J, leaving 10 bases between them. The CDR3 is CASAMITNTGELFF. CDR3 DNA: TGCGCCAGCGCCATGATTACGAACACCGGGGAGCTGTTTTTT.

The V call is TRBV13, the J call TRBJ1-6; 9 bases align to TRBD1. The length of the CDR3 is 16 residues. Germline CDR1 PRHDT, CDR2 FYEKMQ (reference sequence). V was clipped by 4 bases and J by 6 bases; unmatched bases: 7. In nucleotides, the CDR3 is TGTGCCAGCAGCTCCGACAGGGGGAAAGTTAATTCACCCCTCCACTTT. As protein: CASSSDRGKVNSPLHF.

A single count supports this clone. V is TRBV30 and J is TRBJ1-1; D is ambiguous. Germline V gene data show CDR1 as GTSNPN and CDR2 as SVGIG (reference sequence). Trimming removed 1 base from V and 0 bases from J, with 6 bases in between. CDR3 length: 13 amino acids. The CDR3 DNA is TGTGCCTGGAGTGAAGCTATGAACACTGAAGCTTTCTTT. Its translation is CAWSEAMNTEAFF.

This chain connects TRBV5-6 to TRBJ2-7; weak D call: TRBD1 (5 bases). This CDR3 is built from 14 residues. V was trimmed by 5 bases and J by 3 bases, leaving 15 bases between them. Germline CDR1 is SGHDT and CDR2 is YYEEEE. The CDR3 region is CASSSGIKRYEQYF. DNA for the CDR3: TGTGCCAGCAGTTCAGGGATTAAACGCTACGAGCAGTACTTC.